This record looks at one T cell receptor (beta chain) sequence and its context. The sample is drawn from a study of blood T cell repertoires in COVID-19. With 6 bases removed from V and 6 bases from J, the gap between germline ends came to 7 bases. The germline V gene has CDR1 SGHTA and CDR2 FQGNSA. The CDR3 consists of 11 residues. The protocol was immunoSEQ multiplex PCR, while the TCRdb copy is restricted to in-frame clones and leaves out a portion. The table shows 300,000 to 350,000 clones, with about 90% occurring only once. Sequenced input: peripheral blood. The chain carries TRBV7-2 and TRBJ2-3; no clear D. This sequence originates from a woman between 18 and 29 years old who had recovered from COVID-19. The CDR3 spells CASRFSDTQYF. The CDR3 region has the DNA TGTGCCAGCAGGTTTTCGGATACGCAGTATTTT.